This entry describes one T cell receptor (beta chain). What it binds is not known. A junction end diverges from the germline sequence, so it may reflect a read error. This CDR3 has 13 residues. Germline values: CDR1 SEHNR, CDR2 FQNEAQ (reference sequence). The sample is drawn from a study of cytomegalovirus exposure and HLA in healthy donors. The PCR employed 60 Vbeta primers together with 13 Jbeta primers. The data were produced by immunoSEQ multiplex PCR, yet TCRdb's version contains in-frame clones alone and is incomplete. The sample has around 150,000 clones; nearly 80% are singletons. Study-wide points: An Asian-associated ancestry cluster reportedly showed fewer N-insertions than the approximately 600-donor mean in a later analysis. Earlier analysis yielded a pattern in which most TCR beta V segments were productive about 87% or about 30% of the time. Many donors shared some public TCRs, even though most TCR sequences were rare. In a later analysis, around 18,000 TCR beta sequences were associated with HLA alleles at 0.05 false discovery rate.

The gene calls are TRBV7-9 and TRBJ1-2; D uncertain. This receptor was obtained from a man between 25 and 39 years old in good health and CMV-seronegative. The sequencing input was PBMCs. The CDR3: CSSSRDTFYGYTF. DNA of the CDR3: TGTTCCAGCAGCCGAGACACATTCTATGGCTACACCTTC.